Given below is one T cell receptor beta chain in context. These data belong to a study of blood T cell repertoires in COVID-19. Study details: Acute and convalescent COVID-19 samples came from the United States, Italy and Spain. PBMCs, B-cell-depleted T cells, or T cells provided the cDNA or gDNA that made up the material.

The CDR3 contains 11 residues. CDR1 SQVTM and CDR2 ANQGSEA come from the germline V gene. The ends lost 6 bases at V and 10 bases at J; junction bases unmatched: 5. Under the authors' procedure: Cell counts per sample came from amplifying reference gene primers. Only in-frame clones appear in the TCRdb table, and some are missing; sequencing was by immunoSEQ multiplex PCR. The V and J calls and clone size are taken from that table; D and trimming were inferred from the DNA. Of about 160,000 clones listed, around nine tenths were seen once; the top ten hold around 10%. The receptor was isolated from a woman aged 70 to 79 with COVID-19, enrolled during active disease. Sequencing was performed on peripheral blood. The chain combines TRBV29-1 with TRBJ2-1; 8 bases align to TRBD2. CDR3 region: CSVLRGGEQFF. The CDR3 coding sequence is TGCAGCGTCCTTCGCGGGGGGGAGCAGTTCTTC.